This TCR beta chain is drawn from a study of human T cells and chemical hapten exposure. Notes on the study in general: Compared with pre-sensitization or healthy control sets, expanded TCRs clustered more.

The time point here: patch test 1, 2 weeks after DPC sensitization. Treatment meaning: therapeutic diphenylcyclopropenone sensitization with weekly scalp DPC. This CDR3 is 17 amino acids long. The V segment lost 0 bases and the J segment 3 bases; nucleotides outside the gene matches: 10. Germline assignment: CDR1 MNHEY and CDR2 SVGEGT. On this clonotype: No antigen is known for it.

Individual cDNA molecules had unique molecular identifiers attached to them by the library. TCRdb re-called the RACE reads through MiXCR, storing one row per CDR3 protein. Of 150,000 to 200,000 distinct CDR3 sequences in the sample, approximately 14% were seen once. The sequence came from a woman in her twenties or thirties with alopecia areata. Some clones in this sample may be carry-over from other donors' samples. The rearrangement uses TRBV6-2 or TRBV6-3 and TRBJ2-5; 7 bases are shared with TRBD2. The material sequenced was whole blood, taken in connection with sensitization to the hapten diphenylcyclopropenone (DPC). The CDR3 spells CASSYSPSGTKKETQYF. For the CDR3, the DNA is TGTGCCAGCAGTTACTCTCCTTCCGGGACTAAAAAAGAGACCCAGTACTTC.